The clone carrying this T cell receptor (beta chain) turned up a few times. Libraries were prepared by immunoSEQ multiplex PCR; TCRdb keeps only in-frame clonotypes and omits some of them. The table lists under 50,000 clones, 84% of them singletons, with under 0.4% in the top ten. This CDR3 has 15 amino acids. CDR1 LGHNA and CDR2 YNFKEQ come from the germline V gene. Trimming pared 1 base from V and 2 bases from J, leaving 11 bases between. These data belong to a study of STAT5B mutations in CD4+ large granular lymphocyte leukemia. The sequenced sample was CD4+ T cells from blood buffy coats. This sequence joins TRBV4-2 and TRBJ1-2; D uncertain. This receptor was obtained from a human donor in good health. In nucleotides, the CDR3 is TGTGCCAGCAGCCAAGTGGACGGGCCGAACTATGGCTACACCTTC. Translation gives CASSQVDGPNYGYTF.